The 5 T cell receptor beta chains below all came from one sample that was sequenced in a study of T cells in Graves' hyperthyroidism and ophthalmopathy. Amplification of TCR beta CDR3 regions was performed using RNA transcripts as template. In the first-round RT-PCR of the TCR CDR3, the HTBI primer set was used. TCRdb recomputed calls from the multiplex PCR reads with MiXCR, one row per CDR3 protein. The table records a few hundred thousand distinct CDR3 sequences, about 20% of them present only once. The sample consisted of blood. Receptor source: a man younger than 30 with Graves' hyperthyroidism.

This clonotype was observed at least ten times. This chain uses TRBV7-9 with TRBJ2-2; D ambiguous. This CDR3 contains 12 residues. CDR1 and CDR2 (germline): SEHNR, FQNEAQ (reference sequence). With 1 base removed from V and 7 bases from J, the gap between germline ends came to 4 bases. CDR3 loop: CASSLGDGELFF. For the CDR3, the DNA is TGTGCCAGCAGCTTAGGGGACGGGGAGCTGTTTTTT.

At least ten counts were recorded for this clonotype. The chain recombines TRBV27 with TRBJ1-2, with a possible D match to TRBD1 (5 bases). Between the trimmed V and J ends, which lost 2 bases and 5 bases, there was a span of 12 bases. Germline V CDR1 and CDR2: MNHEY, SMNVEV (reference sequence). The CDR3 has 14 amino acids. The CDR3 region is CASSLGRRGYGYTF. For the CDR3, the DNA is TGTGCCAGCAGTTTAGGTCGAAGGGGTTATGGCTACACCTTC.

The chain links TRBV4-2 to TRBJ2-5, with TRBD2 identical over 9 bases. Germline V gene sequence: CDR1 LGHNA, CDR2 YNFKEQ. J gave up 2 bases and V 2 bases, and 6 bases lay outside the gene matches. The CDR3 is 16 residues long. In nucleotides, the CDR3 is TGTGCCAGCAGCCAATGGGCGGGAGGGCTGCAAGAGACCCAGTACTTC. Its protein product is CASSQWAGGLQETQYF.

The rearrangement uses TRBV11-2 and TRBJ2-3; D might be TRBD1 (5 bases). V gave up 2 bases and J gave up 1 base, with 10 bases separating them. The CDR3 has 15 amino acids. Germline CDR1 SGHAT, CDR2 FQNNGV. CDR3 sequence: CASSLRPRGTDTQYF. CDR3 coding DNA: TGTGCCAGCAGCTTAAGGCCCAGGGGCACAGATACGCAGTATTTT.

This clonotype was observed at least ten times. V is TRBV6-4 and J is TRBJ1-1; D possibly corresponds to TRBD1 (5 bases). The germline V gene encodes CDR1 MRHNA and CDR2 SNTAGT. V was cut by 6 bases and J by 4 bases, with 12 bases left in between. The length of the CDR3 is 13 residues. For the CDR3, the DNA is TGTGCCAGCAGGGAAGGGGTTACCACTGAAGCTTTCTTT. It yields the protein CASREGVTTEAFF.